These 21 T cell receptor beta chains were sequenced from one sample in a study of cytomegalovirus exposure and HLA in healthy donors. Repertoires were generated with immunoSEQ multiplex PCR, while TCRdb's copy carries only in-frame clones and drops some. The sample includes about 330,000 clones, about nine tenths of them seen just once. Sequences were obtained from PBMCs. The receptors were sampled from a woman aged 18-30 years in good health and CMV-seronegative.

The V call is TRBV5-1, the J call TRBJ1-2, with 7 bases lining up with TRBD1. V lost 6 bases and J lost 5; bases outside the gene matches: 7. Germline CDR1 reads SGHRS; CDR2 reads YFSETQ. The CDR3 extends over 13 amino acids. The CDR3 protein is CASIAPGGYGYTF. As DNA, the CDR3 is TGCGCCAGCATCGCCCCAGGGGGTTATGGCTACACCTTC.

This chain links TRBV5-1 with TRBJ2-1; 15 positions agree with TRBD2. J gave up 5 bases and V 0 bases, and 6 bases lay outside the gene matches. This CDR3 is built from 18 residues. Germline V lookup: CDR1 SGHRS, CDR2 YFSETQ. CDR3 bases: TGCGCCAGCAGCTTGGCCGGGACTAGCGGGAGGCATAACAATGAGCAGTTCTTC. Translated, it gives CASSLAGTSGRHNNEQFF. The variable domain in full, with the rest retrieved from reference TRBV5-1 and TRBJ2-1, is KAGVTQTPRYLIKTRGQQVTLSCSPISGHRSVSWYQQTPGQGLQFLFEYFSETQRNKGNFPGRFSGRQFSNSRSEMNVSTLELGDSALYLCASSLAGTSGRHNNEQFFGPGTRLTVL.

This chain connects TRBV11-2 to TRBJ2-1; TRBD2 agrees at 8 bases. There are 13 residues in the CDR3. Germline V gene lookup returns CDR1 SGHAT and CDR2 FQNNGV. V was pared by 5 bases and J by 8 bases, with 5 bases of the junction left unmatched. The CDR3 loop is CASSQRAGDEQFF. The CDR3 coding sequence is TGTGCCAGCAGCCAGAGAGCGGGAGATGAGCAGTTCTTC.

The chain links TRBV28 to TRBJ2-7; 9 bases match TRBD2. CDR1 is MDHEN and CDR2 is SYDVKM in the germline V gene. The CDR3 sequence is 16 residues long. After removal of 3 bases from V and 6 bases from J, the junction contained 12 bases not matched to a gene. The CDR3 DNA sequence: TGTGCCAGCAGTTTCCGCGGCCGGGGGACTAGCCGCGAGCAGTACTTC. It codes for CASSFRGRGTSREQYF.

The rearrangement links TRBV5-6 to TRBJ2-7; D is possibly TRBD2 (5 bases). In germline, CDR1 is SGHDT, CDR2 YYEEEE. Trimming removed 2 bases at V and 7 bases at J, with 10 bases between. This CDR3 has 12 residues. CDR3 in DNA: TGTGCCAGCAGCTTCACTAGTGGTGAGCAGTACTTC. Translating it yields CASSFTSGEQYF.

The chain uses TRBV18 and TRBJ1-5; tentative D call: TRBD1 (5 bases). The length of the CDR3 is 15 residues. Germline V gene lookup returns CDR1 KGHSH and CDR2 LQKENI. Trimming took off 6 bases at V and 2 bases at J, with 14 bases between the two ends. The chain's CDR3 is CASSPGAGGNQPQHF. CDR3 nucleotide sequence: TGTGCCAGCTCCCCCGGGGCGGGGGGCAATCAGCCCCAGCATTTT.

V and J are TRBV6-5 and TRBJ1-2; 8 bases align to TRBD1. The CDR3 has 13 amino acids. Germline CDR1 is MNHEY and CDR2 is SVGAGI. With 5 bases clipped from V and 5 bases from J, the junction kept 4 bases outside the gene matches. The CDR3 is CASSPTGGYGYTF. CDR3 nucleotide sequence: TGTGCCAGCAGTCCTACAGGGGGGTATGGCTACACCTTC.

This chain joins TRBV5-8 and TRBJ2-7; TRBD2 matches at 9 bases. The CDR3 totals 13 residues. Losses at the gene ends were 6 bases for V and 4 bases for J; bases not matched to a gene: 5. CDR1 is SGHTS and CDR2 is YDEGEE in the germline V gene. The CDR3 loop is CASNLAGIYEQYF. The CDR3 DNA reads TGTGCCAGCAACCTAGCGGGAATTTACGAGCAGTACTTC.

The CDR3, as DNA: TGTGCCAGCAGCCAAGTCGGGACTAGCGGGAGAGACCGGCCCTACGAGCAGTACTTC. Protein sequence: CASSQVGTSGRDRPYEQYF. The J gene is TRBJ2-7, the V gene TRBV4-2; 14 nucleotides agree with TRBD2. Germline CDR1 LGHNA, CDR2 YNFKEQ. The V segment lost 1 base and the J segment 2 bases; nucleotides outside the gene matches: 10. The CDR3 covers 19 residues.

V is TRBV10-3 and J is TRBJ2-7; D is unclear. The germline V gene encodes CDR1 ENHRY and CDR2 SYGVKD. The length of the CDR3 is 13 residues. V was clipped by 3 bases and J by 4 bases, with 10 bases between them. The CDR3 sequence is CAISDLLAYEQYF. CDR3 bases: TGTGCCATCAGTGATTTACTCGCGTACGAGCAGTACTTC.

CDR3 DNA: TGTGCCAGCAGCTTACCCACAGGCCTGCTTACCTACGAGCAGTACTTC. Residues: CASSLPTGLLTYEQYF. The chain joins TRBV5-4 to TRBJ2-7; tentative D call: TRBD1 (5 bases). The germline CDR1 and CDR2 sequences are SGHNT and YYREEE (reference sequence). The CDR3 runs to 16 residues. Between the trimmed V and J ends, which lost 2 bases and 2 bases, there was a span of 17 bases.

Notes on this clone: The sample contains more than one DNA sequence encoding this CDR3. This CDR3 is CASSTPGETQYF. CDR3 bases: TGTGCCAGTAGTACCCCAGGAGAGACCCAGTACTTC. V usage is TRBV19 and J usage is TRBJ2-5; D is unclear. The CDR3 spans 12 residues. Trimming took 4 bases from V and 4 from J, leaving 7 bases between them. In germline, CDR1 is LNHDA, CDR2 SQIVND (reference sequence).

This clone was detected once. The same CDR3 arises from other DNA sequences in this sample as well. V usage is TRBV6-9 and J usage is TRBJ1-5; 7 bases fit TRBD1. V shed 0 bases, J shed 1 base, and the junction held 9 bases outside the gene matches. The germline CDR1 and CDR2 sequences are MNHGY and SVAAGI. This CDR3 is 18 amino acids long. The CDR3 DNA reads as TGTGCCAGCAGTTATTCGGAAATCGGACAGGCAAGCAATCAGCCCCAGCATTTT. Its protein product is CASSYSEIGQASNQPQHF.

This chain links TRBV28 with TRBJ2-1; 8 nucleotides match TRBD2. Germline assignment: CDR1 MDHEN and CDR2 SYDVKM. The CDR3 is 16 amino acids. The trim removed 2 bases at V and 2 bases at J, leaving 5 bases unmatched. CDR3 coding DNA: TGTGCCAGCAGTTTACTGGCGGGAGGAACCTACAATGAGCAGTTCTTC. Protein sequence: CASSLLAGGTYNEQFF.

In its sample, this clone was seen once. The CDR3 loop is CASRWRGLAGDTQYF. The CDR3 bases are TGTGCCAGCCGATGGAGGGGACTAGCGGGCGATACGCAGTATTTT. The chain has TRBV6-5 and TRBJ2-3; 12 nucleotides align to TRBD2. The CDR3 totals 15 residues. J was trimmed by 6 bases and V by 8 bases; bases with no gene match: 9. Germline values: CDR1 MNHEY, CDR2 SVGAGI.

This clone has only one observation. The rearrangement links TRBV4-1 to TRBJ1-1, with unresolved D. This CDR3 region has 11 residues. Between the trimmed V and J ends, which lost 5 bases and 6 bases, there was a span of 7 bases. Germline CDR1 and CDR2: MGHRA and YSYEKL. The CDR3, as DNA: TGCGCCAGCAGCGCCCGGTCTGAAGCTTTCTTT. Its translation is CASSARSEAFF.

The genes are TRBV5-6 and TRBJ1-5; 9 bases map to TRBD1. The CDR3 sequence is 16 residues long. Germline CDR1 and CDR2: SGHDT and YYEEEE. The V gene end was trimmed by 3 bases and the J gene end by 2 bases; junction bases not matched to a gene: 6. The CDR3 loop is CASSYRGLGGNQPQHF. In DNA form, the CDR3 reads TGTGCCAGCAGCTACAGGGGGCTGGGCGGCAATCAGCCCCAGCATTTT.

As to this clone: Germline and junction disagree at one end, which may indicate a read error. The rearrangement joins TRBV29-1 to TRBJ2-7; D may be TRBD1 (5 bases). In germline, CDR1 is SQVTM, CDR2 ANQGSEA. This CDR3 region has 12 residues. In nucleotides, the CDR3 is TGCAGCGTTGAAGACCCCGGACATCCGATGAACTTC. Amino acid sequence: CSVEDPGHPMNF.

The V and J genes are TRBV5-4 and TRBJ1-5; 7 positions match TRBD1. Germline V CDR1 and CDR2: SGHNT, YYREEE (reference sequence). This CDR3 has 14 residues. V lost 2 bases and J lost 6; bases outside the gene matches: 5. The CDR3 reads CASSLKGAPQPQHF. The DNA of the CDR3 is TGTGCCAGCAGCTTAAAGGGGGCGCCTCAGCCCCAGCATTTT.

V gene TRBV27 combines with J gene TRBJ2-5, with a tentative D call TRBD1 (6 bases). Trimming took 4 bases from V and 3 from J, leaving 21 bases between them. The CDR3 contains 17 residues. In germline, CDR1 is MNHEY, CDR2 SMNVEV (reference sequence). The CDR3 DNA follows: TGTGCCAGCAGTTCATATATGGGGAACAGGGTTAAAGAGACCCAGTACTTC. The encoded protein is CASSSYMGNRVKETQYF.

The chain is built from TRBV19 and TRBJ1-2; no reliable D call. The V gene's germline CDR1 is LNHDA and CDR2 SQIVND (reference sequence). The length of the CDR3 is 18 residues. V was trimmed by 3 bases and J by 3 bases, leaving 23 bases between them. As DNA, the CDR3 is TGTGCCAGTAGTATTAAAGAGGGAAATCTAGTCGGCTACTATGGCTACACCTTC. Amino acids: CASSIKEGNLVGYYGYTF. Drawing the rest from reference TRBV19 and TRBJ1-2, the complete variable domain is DGGITQSPKYLFRKEGQNVTLSCEQNLNHDAMYWYRQDPGQGLRLIYYSQIVNDFQKGDIAEGYSVSREKKESFPLTVTSAQKNPTAFYLCASSIKEGNLVGYYGYTFGSGTRLTVV.